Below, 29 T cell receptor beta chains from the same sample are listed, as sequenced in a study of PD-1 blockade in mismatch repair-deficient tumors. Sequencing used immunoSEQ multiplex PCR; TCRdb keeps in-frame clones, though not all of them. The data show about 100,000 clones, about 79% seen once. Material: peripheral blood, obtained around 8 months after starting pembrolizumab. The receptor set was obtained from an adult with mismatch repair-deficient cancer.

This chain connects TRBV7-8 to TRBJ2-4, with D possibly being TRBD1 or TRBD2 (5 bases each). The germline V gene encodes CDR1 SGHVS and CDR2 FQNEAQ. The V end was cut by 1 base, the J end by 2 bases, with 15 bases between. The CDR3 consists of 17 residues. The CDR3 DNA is TGTGCCAGCAGCTTAGGACGGGTGGGGGTCCCCAAAAACATTCAGTACTTC. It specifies CASSLGRVGVPKNIQYF.

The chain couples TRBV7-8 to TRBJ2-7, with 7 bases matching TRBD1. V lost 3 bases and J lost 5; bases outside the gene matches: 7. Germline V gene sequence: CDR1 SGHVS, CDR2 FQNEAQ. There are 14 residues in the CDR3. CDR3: CASSLAGGADEQYF. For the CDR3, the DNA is TGTGCCAGCAGCTTGGCAGGGGGAGCTGACGAGCAGTACTTC.

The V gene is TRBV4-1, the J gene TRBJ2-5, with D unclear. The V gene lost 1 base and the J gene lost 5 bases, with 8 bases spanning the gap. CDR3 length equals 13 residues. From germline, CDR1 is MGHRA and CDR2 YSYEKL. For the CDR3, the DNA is TGCGCCAGCAGCCAAGGGTTGTTCGAGACCCAGTACTTC. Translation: CASSQGLFETQYF.

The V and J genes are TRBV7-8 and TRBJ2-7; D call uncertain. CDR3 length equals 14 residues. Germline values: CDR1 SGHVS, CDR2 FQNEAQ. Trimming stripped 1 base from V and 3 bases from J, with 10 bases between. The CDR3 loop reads CASSLGSDNYEQYF. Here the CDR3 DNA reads TGTGCCAGCAGCTTAGGATCAGACAACTACGAGCAGTACTTC.

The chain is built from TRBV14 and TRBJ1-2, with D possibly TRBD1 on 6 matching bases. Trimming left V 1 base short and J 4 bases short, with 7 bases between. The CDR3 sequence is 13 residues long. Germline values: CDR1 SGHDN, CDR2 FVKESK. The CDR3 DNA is TGTGCCAGCAGCCAAGGGGGGCCCTATGGCTACACCTTC. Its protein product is CASSQGGPYGYTF.

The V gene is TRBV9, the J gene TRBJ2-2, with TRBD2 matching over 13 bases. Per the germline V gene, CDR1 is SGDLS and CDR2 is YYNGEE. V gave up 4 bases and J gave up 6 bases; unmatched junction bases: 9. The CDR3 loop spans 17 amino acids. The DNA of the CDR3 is TGTGCCAGCAGCCCCCGGACTAGCGGGAGCCTCGCCGGGGAGCTGTTTTTT. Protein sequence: CASSPRTSGSLAGELFF.

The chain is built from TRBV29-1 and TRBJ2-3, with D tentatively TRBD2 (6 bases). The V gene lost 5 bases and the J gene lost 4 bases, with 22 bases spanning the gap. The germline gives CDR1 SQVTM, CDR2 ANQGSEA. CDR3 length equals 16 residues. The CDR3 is CSVSGTQKALPDTQYF. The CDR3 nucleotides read TGCAGCGTTTCCGGGACTCAGAAAGCCCTACCAGATACGCAGTATTTT.

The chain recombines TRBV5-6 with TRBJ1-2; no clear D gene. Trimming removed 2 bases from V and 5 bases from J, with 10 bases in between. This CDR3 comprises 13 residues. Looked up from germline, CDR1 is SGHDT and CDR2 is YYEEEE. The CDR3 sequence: CASSFSDPYGYTF. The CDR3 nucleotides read TGTGCCAGCAGCTTTTCGGACCCTTATGGCTACACCTTC.

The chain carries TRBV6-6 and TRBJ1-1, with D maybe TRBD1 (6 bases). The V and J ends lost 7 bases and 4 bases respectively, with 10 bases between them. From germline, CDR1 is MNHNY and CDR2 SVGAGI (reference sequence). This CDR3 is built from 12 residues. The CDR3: CASTWGRTEAFF. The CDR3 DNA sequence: TGTGCCAGCACCTGGGGGCGCACTGAAGCTTTCTTT.

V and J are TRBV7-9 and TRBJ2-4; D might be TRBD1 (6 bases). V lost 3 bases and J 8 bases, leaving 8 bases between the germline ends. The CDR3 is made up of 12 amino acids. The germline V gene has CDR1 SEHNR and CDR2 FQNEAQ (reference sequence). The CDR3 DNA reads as TGTGCCAGCAGCTTCGCAGGGGACATTCAGTACTTC. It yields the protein CASSFAGDIQYF.

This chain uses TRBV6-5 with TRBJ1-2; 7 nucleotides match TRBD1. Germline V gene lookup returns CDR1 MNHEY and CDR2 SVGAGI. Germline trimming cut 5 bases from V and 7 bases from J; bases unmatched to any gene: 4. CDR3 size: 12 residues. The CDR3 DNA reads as TGTGCCAGCAGTGGGACAGCTCTTGGCTACACCTTC. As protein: CASSGTALGYTF.

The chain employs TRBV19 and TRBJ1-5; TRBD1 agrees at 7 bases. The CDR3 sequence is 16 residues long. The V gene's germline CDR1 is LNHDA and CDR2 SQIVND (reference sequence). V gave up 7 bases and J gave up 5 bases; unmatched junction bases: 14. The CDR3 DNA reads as TGTGCCAGTACTTCAATGACAGGGAACTGGGATCAGCCCCAGCATTTT. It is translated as CASTSMTGNWDQPQHF.

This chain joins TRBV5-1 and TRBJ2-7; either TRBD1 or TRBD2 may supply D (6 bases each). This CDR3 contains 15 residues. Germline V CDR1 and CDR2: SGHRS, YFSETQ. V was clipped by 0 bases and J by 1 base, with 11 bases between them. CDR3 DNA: TGCGCCAGCAGCTTGGAAGGGGGGTGGTCCTACGAGCAGTACTTC. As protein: CASSLEGGWSYEQYF.

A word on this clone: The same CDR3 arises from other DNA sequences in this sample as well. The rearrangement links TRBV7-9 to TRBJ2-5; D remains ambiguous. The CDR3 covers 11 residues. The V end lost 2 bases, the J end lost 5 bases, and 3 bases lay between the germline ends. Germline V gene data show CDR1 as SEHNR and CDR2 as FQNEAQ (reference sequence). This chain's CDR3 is CASSLSETQYF. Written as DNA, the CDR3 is TGTGCCAGCAGCTTATCGGAGACCCAGTACTTC.

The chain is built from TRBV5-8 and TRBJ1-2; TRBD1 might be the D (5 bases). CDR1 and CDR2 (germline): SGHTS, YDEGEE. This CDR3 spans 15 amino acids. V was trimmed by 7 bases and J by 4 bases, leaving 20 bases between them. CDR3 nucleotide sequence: TGTGCCAGCCCGATGACAGAGGCCTTCGGCTATGGCTACACCTTC. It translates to CASPMTEAFGYGYTF.

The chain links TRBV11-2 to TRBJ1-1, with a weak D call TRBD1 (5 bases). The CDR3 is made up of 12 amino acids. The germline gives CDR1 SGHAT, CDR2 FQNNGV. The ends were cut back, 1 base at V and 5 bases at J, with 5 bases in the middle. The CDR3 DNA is TGTGCCAGCAGCTTAGGGACAACTGAAGCTTTCTTT. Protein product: CASSLGTTEAFF. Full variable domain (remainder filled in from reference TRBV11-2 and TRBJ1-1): EAGVAQSPRYKIIEKRQSVAFWCNPISGHATLYWYQQILGQGPKLLIQFQNNGVVDDSQLPKDRFSAERLKGVDSTLKIQPAKLEDSAVYLCASSLGTTEAFFGQGTRLTVV.

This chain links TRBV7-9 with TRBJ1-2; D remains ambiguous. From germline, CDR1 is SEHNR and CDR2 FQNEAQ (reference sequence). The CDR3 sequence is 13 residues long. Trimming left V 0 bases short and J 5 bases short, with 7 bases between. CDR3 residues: CASSLATDYGYTF. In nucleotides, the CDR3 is TGTGCCAGCAGCTTAGCAACTGATTATGGCTACACCTTC.

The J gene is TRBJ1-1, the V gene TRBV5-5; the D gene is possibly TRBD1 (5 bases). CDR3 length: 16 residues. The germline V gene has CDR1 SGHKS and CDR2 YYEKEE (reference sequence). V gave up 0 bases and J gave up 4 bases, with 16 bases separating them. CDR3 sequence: CASSLAAGGRGTEAFF. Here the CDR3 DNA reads TGTGCCAGCAGCTTGGCTGCCGGGGGAAGGGGCACTGAAGCTTTCTTT.

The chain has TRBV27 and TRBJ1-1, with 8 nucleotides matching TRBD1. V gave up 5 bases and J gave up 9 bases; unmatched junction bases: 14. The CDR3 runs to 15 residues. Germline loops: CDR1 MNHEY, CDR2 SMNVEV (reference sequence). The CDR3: CASSRYRDRSVKAFF. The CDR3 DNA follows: TGTGCCAGCAGTAGATACCGGGACAGGAGCGTAAAAGCTTTCTTT.

The CDR3 coding sequence is TGCGCCAGCAGCTTGGTCGGGCTTGCGAACACCGGGGAGCTGTTTTTT. Protein: CASSLVGLANTGELFF. V and J are TRBV5-1 and TRBJ2-2, with no clear D. The V end was cut by 0 bases, the J end by 0 bases, with 9 bases between. Germline values: CDR1 SGHRS, CDR2 YFSETQ. This CDR3 is built from 16 residues.

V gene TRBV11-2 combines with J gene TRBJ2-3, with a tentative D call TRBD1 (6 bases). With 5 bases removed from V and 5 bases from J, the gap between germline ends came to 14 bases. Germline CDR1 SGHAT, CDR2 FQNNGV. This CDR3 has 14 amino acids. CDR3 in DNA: TGTGCCAGCAGCACCCGGGGCAGGGGAGATACGCAGTATTTT. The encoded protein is CASSTRGRGDTQYF.

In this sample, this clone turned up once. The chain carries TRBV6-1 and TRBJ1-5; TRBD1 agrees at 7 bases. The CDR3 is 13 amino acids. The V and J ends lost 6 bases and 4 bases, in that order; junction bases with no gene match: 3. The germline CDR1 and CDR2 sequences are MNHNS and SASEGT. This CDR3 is CASSSQGNQPQHF. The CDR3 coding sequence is TGTGCCAGCAGCTCACAGGGGAATCAGCCCCAGCATTTT.

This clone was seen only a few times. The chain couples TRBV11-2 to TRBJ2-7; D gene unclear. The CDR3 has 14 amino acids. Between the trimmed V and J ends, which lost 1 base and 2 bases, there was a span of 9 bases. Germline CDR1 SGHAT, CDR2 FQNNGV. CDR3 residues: CASSLGPQTYEQYF. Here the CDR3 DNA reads TGTGCCAGCAGCTTAGGGCCTCAAACCTACGAGCAGTACTTC.

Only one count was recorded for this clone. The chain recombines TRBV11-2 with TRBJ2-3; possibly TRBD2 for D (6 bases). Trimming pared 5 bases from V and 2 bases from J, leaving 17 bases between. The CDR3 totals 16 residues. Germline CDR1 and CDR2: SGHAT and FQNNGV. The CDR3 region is CASSKLPGGHTDTQYF. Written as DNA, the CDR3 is TGTGCCAGCAGCAAACTCCCCGGGGGTCACACAGATACGCAGTATTTT.

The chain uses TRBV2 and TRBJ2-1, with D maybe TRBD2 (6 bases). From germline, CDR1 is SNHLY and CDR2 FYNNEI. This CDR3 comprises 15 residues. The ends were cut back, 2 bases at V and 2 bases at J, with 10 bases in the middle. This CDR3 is CASSEWGVTYNEQFF. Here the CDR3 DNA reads TGTGCCAGCAGTGAATGGGGGGTCACCTACAATGAGCAGTTCTTC.

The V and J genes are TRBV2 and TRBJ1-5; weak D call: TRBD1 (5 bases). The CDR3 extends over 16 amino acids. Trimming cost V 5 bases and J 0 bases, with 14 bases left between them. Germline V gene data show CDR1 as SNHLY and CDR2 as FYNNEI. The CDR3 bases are TGTGCCAGCAGTTCGCGTAGGGGCGATAGCAATCAGCCCCAGCATTTT. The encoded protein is CASSSRRGDSNQPQHF.

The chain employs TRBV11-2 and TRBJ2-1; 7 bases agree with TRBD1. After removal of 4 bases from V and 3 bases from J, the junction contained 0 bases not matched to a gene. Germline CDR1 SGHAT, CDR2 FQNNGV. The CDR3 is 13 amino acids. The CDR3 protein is CASSWDSYNEQFF. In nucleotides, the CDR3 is TGTGCCAGCAGCTGGGACAGCTACAATGAGCAGTTCTTC.

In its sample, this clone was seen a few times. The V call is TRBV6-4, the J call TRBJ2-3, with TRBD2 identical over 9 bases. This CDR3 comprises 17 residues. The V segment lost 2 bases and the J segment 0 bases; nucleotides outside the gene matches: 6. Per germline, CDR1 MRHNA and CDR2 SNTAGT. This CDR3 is CASSDTFSGGSTDTQYF. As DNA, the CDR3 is TGTGCCAGCAGTGACACTTTTAGCGGGGGTAGCACAGATACGCAGTATTTT.

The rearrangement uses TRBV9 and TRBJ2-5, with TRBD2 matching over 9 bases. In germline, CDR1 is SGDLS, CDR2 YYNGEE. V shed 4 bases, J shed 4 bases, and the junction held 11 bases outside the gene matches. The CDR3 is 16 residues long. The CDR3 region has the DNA TGTGCCAGCAGCCCCGGGGGACTAGCAGGCGGAGAGACCCAGTACTTC. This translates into CASSPGGLAGGETQYF.